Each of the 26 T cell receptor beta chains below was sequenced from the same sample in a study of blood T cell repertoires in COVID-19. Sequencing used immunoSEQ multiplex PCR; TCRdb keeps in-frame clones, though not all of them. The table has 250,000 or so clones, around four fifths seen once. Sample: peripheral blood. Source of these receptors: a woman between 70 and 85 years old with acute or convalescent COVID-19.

CDR3 DNA: TGCGCCAGCAGCTTGGAGGGCAGGGGGCCTGAAAAACTGTTTTTT. Translated, it gives CASSLEGRGPEKLFF. The chain has TRBV5-1 and TRBJ1-4, with 8 bases aligning to TRBD1. CDR1 is SGHRS, CDR2 YFSETQ, per germline. V dropped 0 bases and J dropped 7; count of bases not matched to a gene: 5. This CDR3 has 15 amino acids.

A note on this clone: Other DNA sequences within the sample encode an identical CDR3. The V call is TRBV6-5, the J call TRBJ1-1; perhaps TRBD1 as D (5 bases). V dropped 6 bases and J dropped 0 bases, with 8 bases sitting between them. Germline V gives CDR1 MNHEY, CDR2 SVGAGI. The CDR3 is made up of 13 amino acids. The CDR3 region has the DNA TGTGCCAGCAGAGACAGCTTGAACACTGAAGCTTTCTTT. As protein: CASRDSLNTEAFF.

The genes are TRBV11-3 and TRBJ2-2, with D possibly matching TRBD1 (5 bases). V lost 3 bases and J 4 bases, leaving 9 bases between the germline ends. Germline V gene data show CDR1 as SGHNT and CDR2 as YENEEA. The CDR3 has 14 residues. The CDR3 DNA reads TGTGCCAGCAGCTTCAGACAGATCACCGGGGAGCTGTTTTTT. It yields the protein CASSFRQITGELFF.

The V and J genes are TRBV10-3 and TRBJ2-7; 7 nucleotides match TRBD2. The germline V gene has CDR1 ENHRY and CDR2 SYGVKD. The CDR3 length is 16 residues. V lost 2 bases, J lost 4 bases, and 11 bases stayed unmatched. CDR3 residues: CAISEDLTSLGYEQYF. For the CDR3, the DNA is TGTGCCATCAGTGAGGACCTGACTAGCTTGGGATACGAGCAGTACTTC.

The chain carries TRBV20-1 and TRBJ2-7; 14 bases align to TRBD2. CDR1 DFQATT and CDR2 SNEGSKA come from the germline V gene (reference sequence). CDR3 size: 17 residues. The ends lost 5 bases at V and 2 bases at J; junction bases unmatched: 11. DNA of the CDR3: TGCAGTGCTCGTGCCGGGACTAGCGGGGGATTCACCTACGAGCAGTACTTC. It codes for CSARAGTSGGFTYEQYF.

The CDR3 nucleotides read TGTGCCACACTTTCTAGCGGGGGAACAGATACGCAGTATTTT. Its translation: CATLSSGGTDTQYF. The chain combines TRBV6-5 with TRBJ2-3; 10 bases align to TRBD2. Germline CDR1 reads MNHEY; CDR2 reads SVGAGI. The J segment lost 3 bases and the V segment lost 10 bases, leaving 7 bases of the junction unmatched. There are 14 residues in the CDR3.

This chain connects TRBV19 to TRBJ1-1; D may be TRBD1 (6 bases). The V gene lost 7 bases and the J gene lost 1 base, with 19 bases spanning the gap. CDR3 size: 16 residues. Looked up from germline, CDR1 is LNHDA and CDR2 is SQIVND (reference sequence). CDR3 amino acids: CASNIGIGTQNTEAFF. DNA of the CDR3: TGTGCCAGTAATATTGGGATCGGGACACAGAACACTGAAGCTTTCTTT. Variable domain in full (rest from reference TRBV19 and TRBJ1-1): DGGITQSPKYLFRKEGQNVTLSCEQNLNHDAMYWYRQDPGQGLRLIYYSQIVNDFQKGDIAEGYSVSREKKESFPLTVTSAQKNPTAFYLCASNIGIGTQNTEAFFGQGTRLTVV.

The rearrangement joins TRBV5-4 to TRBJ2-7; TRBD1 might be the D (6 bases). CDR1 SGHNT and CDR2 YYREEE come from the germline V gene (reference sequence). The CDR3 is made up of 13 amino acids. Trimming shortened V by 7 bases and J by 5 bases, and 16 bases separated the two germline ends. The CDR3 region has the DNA TGTGCCAGCGGCAGGGGCGGTATAGACGAGCAGTACTTC. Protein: CASGRGGIDEQYF.

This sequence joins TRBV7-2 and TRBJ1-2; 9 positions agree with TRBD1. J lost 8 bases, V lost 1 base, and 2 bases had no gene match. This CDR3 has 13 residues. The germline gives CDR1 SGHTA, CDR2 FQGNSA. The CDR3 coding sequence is TGTGCCAGCAGCTTAGAGACAGGGGGAGGCTACACCTTC. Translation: CASSLETGGGYTF. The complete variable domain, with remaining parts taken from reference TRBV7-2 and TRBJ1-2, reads GAGVSQSPSNKVTEKGKDVELRCDPISGHTALYWYRQSLGQGLEFLIYFQGNSAPDKSGLPSDRFSAERTGGSVSTLTIQRTQQEDSAVYLCASSLETGGGYTFGSGTRLTVV.

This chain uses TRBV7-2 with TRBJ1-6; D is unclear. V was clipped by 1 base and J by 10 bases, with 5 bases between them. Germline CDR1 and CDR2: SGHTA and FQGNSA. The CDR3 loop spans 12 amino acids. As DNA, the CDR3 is TGTGCCAGCAGCTTAGTTCCATCACCCCTCCACTTT. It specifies CASSLVPSPLHF.

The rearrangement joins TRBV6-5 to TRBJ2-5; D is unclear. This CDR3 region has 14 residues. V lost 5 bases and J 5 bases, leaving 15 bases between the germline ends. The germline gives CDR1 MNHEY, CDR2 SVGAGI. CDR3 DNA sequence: TGTGCCAGCAGTCACAATAGCTTTTCGGAGACCCAGTACTTC. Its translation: CASSHNSFSETQYF.

The CDR3 sequence is CASSPRGSSYEQYF. The CDR3, as DNA: TGCGCCAGCAGCCCGCGGGGGTCTTCCTACGAGCAGTACTTC. The chain is built from TRBV5-1 and TRBJ2-7, with TRBD2 identical over 7 bases. Trimming cost V 4 bases and J 1 base; bases outside gene matches: 5. This CDR3 contains 14 residues. Germline CDR1 reads SGHRS; CDR2 reads YFSETQ.

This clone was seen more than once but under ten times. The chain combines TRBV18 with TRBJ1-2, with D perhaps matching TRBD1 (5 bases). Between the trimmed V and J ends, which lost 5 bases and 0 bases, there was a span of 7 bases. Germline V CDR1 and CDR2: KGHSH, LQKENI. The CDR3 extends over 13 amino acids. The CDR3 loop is CASSSGSNYGYTF. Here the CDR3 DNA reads TGTGCCAGCTCATCAGGGTCTAACTATGGCTACACCTTC.

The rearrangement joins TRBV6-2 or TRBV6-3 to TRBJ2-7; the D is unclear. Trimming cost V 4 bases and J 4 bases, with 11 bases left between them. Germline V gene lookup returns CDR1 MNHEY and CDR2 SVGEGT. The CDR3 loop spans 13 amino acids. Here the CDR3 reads CASSSPIAYEQYF. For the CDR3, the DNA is TGTGCCAGCAGTTCCCCTATAGCATACGAGCAGTACTTC.

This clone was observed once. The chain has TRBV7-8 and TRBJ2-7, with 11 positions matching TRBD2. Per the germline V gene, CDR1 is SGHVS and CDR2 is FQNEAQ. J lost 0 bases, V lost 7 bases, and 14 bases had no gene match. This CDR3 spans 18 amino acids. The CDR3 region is CASTEGRLAGGNSYEQYF. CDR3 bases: TGTGCCAGCACCGAAGGACGGCTAGCGGGGGGAAACTCCTACGAGCAGTACTTC. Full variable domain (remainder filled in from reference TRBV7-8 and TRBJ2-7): GAGVSQSPRYKVAKRGQDVALRCDPISGHVSLFWYQQALGQGPEFLTYFQNEAQLDKSGLPSDRFFAERPEGSVSTLKIQRTQQEDSAVYLCASTEGRLAGGNSYEQYFGPGTRLTVT.

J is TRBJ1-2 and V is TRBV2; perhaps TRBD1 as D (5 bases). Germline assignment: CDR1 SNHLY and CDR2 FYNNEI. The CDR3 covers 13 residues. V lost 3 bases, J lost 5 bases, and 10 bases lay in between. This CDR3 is CASSDRVGYGYTF. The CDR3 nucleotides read TGTGCCAGCAGTGACAGGGTGGGGTATGGCTACACCTTC.

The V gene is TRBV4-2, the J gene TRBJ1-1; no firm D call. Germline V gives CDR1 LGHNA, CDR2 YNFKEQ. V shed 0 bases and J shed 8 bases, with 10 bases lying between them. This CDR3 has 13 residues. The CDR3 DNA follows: TGTGCCAGCAGCCAAGATTACGAGGCCGAAGCTTTCTTT. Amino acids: CASSQDYEAEAFF.

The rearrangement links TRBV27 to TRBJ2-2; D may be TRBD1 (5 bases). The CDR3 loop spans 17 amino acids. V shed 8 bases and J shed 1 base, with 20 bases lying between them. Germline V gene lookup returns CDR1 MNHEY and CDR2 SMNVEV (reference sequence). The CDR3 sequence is CASGRIQGALNTGELFF. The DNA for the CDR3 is TGTGCCAGCGGACGGATCCAGGGCGCCTTGAACACCGGGGAGCTGTTTTTT.

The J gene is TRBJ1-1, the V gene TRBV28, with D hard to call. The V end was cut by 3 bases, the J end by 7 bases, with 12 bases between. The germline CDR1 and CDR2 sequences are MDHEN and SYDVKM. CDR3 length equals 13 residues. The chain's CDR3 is CASSFGSLLEAFF. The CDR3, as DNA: TGTGCCAGCAGTTTCGGGAGTCTACTTGAAGCTTTCTTT.

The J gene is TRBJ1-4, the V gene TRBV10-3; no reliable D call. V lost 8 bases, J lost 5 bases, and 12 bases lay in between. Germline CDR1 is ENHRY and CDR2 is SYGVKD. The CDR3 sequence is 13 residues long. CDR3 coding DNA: TGTGCCATCGCCTATGGTCCGAATGAAAAACTGTTTTTT. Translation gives CAIAYGPNEKLFF.

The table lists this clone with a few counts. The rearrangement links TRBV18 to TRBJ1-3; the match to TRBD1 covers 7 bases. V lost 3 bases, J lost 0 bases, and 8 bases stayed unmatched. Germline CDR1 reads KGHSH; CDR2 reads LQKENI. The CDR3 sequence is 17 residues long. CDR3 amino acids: CASSPSGTASSGNTIYF. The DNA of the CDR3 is TGTGCCAGCTCACCTTCCGGGACAGCGAGCTCTGGAAACACCATATATTTT.

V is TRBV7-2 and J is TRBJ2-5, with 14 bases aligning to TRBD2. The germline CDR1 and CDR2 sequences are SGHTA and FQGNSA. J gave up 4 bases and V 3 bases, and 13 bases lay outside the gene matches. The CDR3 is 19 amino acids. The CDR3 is CASSFGTSGGRAFLETQYF. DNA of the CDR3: TGTGCCAGCAGCTTTGGGACTAGCGGGGGCCGGGCCTTTTTAGAGACCCAGTACTTC.

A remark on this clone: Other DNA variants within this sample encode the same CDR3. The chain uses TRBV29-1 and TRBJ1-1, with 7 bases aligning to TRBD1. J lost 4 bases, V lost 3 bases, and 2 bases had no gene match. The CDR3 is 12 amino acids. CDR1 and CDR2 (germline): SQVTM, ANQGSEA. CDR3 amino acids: CSVDRGLTEAFF. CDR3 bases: TGCAGCGTTGATAGGGGGCTCACTGAAGCTTTCTTT. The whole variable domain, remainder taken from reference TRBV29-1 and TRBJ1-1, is SAVISQKPSRDICQRGTSLTIQCQVDSQVTMMFWYRQQPGQSLTLIATANQGSEATYESGFVIDKFPISRPNLTFSTLTVSNMSPEDSSIYLCSVDRGLTEAFFGQGTRLTVV.

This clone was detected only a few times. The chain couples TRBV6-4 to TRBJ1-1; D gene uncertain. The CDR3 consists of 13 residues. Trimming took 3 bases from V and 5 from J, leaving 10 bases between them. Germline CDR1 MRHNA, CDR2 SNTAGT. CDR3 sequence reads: CASSERVETEAFF. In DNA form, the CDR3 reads TGTGCCAGCAGTGAGAGGGTTGAAACTGAAGCTTTCTTT.

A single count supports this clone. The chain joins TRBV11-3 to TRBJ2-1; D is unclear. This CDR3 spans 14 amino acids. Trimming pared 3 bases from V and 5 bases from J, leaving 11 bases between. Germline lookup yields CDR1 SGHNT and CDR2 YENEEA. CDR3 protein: CASSFDWANNEQFF. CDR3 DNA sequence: TGTGCCAGCAGCTTCGATTGGGCTAACAATGAGCAGTTCTTC.

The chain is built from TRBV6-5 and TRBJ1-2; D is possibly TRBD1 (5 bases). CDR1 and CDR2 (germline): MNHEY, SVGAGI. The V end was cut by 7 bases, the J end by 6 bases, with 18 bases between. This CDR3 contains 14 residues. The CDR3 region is CASTRSARADGYTF. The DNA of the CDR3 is TGTGCCAGCACACGGTCGGCCAGGGCGGATGGCTACACCTTC.